Shown below are 10 T cell receptor beta chains from a single sample sequenced in a study of cytomegalovirus exposure and HLA in healthy donors (dated by TCRdb to 2016 to 2017). Libraries were made using the immunoSEQ multiplex PCR assay. The multiplex PCR relied on a mix of 60 forward primers for TCR Vbeta segments and 13 reverse primers for TCR Jbeta segments. TCRdb provides this immuneACCESS table in a form limited to in-frame rearrangements. Some clones are lacking; in checked studies, under half of them reflect an unresolved V gene, and why the rest are absent is not known. This sample holds 100,000 to 150,000 clones; roughly 80% were observed only once. Together, the top ten hold roughly 3.6% of the sample. The sample taken for sequencing was PBMCs. The receptors originated from a man aged 25 to 45 in good health and CMV-seronegative.

The chain carries TRBV5-1 and TRBJ2-1, with TRBD2 as a possible D gene (6 bases). The CDR3 totals 13 residues. Trimming stripped 3 bases from V and 5 bases from J, with 9 bases between. Germline V lookup: CDR1 SGHRS, CDR2 YFSETQ. The CDR3, as DNA: TGCGCCAGCAGCTGGGACTTTAACAATGAGCAGTTCTTC. Protein product: CASSWDFNNEQFF.

CDR3 coding DNA: TGTGCCAGCAGTGAATGGGCGGGGGCGGGGGATACGCAGTATTTT. It encodes CASSEWAGAGDTQYF. The J gene is TRBJ2-3, the V gene TRBV6-1; tentative D call: TRBD2 (7 bases). Germline values: CDR1 MNHNS, CDR2 SASEGT. The V and J ends lost 2 bases and 6 bases respectively, with 15 bases between them. The CDR3 extends over 15 amino acids.

The gene calls are TRBV19 and TRBJ2-1; 10 nucleotides match TRBD2. Germline CDR1 is LNHDA and CDR2 is SQIVND (reference sequence). There are 13 residues in the CDR3. Trimming removed 6 bases from V and 9 bases from J; junction bases left unmatched: 5. The CDR3 is CASRLAGVGEQFF. CDR3 coding DNA: TGTGCCAGTAGGCTAGCGGGAGTCGGTGAGCAGTTCTTC.

This clone occurred a few times. V usage is TRBV7-9 and J usage is TRBJ1-5, with D unresolved. Trimming cost V 5 bases and J 2 bases, with 13 bases left between them. Germline CDR1 is SEHNR and CDR2 is FQNEAQ (reference sequence). This CDR3 has 15 residues. The CDR3 is CASSPSGWGNQPQHF. The CDR3 DNA is TGTGCCAGCAGCCCTTCGGGGTGGGGCAATCAGCCCCAGCATTTT.

The CDR3 DNA is TGTGCCAGCAGTGACTTCGACAGAGGCGGATCCTATGGCTACACCTTC. This gives the protein CASSDFDRGGSYGYTF. J is TRBJ1-2 and V is TRBV25-1, with D possibly TRBD1 on 5 matching bases. Trimming shortened V by 3 bases and J by 4 bases, and 18 bases separated the two germline ends. The germline V gene encodes CDR1 MGHDK and CDR2 SYGVNS. This CDR3 is 16 amino acids long.

The rearrangement uses TRBV7-2 and TRBJ2-5; D is perhaps TRBD2 (5 bases). Trimming removed 5 bases at V and 4 bases at J, with 17 bases between. The CDR3 extends over 15 amino acids. The germline CDR1 and CDR2 sequences are SGHTA and FQGNSA. CDR3 protein: CASSPRGASGETQYF. The CDR3 nucleotides read TGTGCCAGCAGCCCCCGGGGAGCCTCGGGAGAGACCCAGTACTTC.

V and J are TRBV7-9 and TRBJ1-3; TRBD1 matches 9 bases. CDR3 size: 14 residues. J gave up 4 bases and V 10 bases, and 8 bases lay outside the gene matches. Germline V lookup: CDR1 SEHNR, CDR2 FQNEAQ (reference sequence). The CDR3 sequence: CATAGTGLGNTIYF. The CDR3 DNA is TGTGCCACAGCCGGGACAGGGCTCGGAAACACCATATATTTT.

V is TRBV21-1 and J is TRBJ2-7; TRBD1 is taken as the D call from the table, unchecked against the DNA. TRBV21-1 is given as a pseudogene. The CDR3 contains 14 residues. CDR3 sequence: CASSKYRQSYEQYF. The CDR3 bases are TGTGCCAGCAGCAAATACCGACAGAGCTACGAGCAGTACTTC.

This chain links TRBV5-5 with TRBJ1-2; unclear D gene. Germline V gene lookup returns CDR1 SGHKS and CDR2 YYEKEE (reference sequence). Trimming cost V 0 bases and J 0 bases, with 15 bases left between them. CDR3 length equals 17 residues. This chain's CDR3 is CASSLGLLTQANYGYTF. Written as DNA, the CDR3 is TGTGCCAGCAGCTTGGGATTATTGACACAAGCTAACTATGGCTACACCTTC.

This clone was observed once. The rearrangement joins TRBV9 to TRBJ2-7; D is ambiguous. V lost 4 bases and J lost 2, with 19 bases in between. Germline values: CDR1 SGDLS, CDR2 YYNGEE. The CDR3 contains 16 residues. For the CDR3, the DNA is TGTGCCAGCAGCTCCCACCTAGAAGCTTGGCCCTACGAGCAGTACTTC. Protein product: CASSSHLEAWPYEQYF.